A single sample is the source of the 8 T cell receptor beta chains below, sequenced in a study of identifying expanded T cells in peripheral blood (dated by TCRdb to the late 2010s). Library preparation was by the immunoSEQ multiplex PCR assay. This immuneACCESS table, as held by TCRdb, lists in-frame sequences with V and J called but not all clones. Of the missing ones, under half trace to an unresolved V gene in checked studies; the others have no known cause. The sample table shows around 100,000 clones, and over 80% are seen once. Clones ranked in the top ten supply about 6% of the sample. Material for sequencing was blood. Every receptor here comes from a person aged 18-70 years in good health.

V and J are TRBV9 and TRBJ2-1; 7 bases fit TRBD2. The ends lost 3 bases at V and 12 bases at J; junction bases unmatched: 12. Germline CDR1 and CDR2: SGDLS and YYNGEE. CDR3 length: 14 amino acids. This CDR3 is CASSDGLGIISQFF. In nucleotides, the CDR3 is TGTGCCAGCAGCGACGGACTAGGAATAATTTCGCAGTTCTTC. The variable domain in full, with the rest retrieved from reference TRBV9 and TRBJ2-1, is DSGVTQTPKHLITATGQRVTLRCSPRSGDLSVYWYQQSLDQGLQFLIQYYNGEERAKGNILERFSAQQFPDLHSELNLSSLELGDSALYFCASSDGLGIISQFFGPGTRLTVL.

The chain employs TRBV7-9 and TRBJ1-2; 7 nucleotides match TRBD1. The CDR3 contains 12 residues. V was pared by 8 bases and J by 2 bases, with 2 bases of the junction left unmatched. Germline V lookup: CDR1 SEHNR, CDR2 FQNEAQ (reference sequence). The CDR3 coding sequence is TGTGCCAGCCCGACAGGGAACTATGGCTACACCTTC. Amino acid sequence: CASPTGNYGYTF.

This clone was seen a handful of times. V is TRBV6-1 and J is TRBJ2-1; possible D gene TRBD2, 7 bases. V was clipped by 1 base and J by 9 bases, with 10 bases between them. The CDR3 has 13 amino acids. Germline CDR1 MNHNS, CDR2 SASEGT. The CDR3 DNA is TGTGCCAGCAGTGAAGAGGGGGGGCTTGAGCAGTTCTTC. It yields the protein CASSEEGGLEQFF.

The CDR3 DNA follows: TGCGCCAGCAGCGTGACAGACAATGAGCAGTTCTTC. As protein: CASSVTDNEQFF. The chain uses TRBV5-1 and TRBJ2-1; possible D gene TRBD1, 5 bases. This CDR3 has 12 amino acids. Looked up from germline, CDR1 is SGHRS and CDR2 is YFSETQ. The V end lost 4 bases, the J end lost 5 bases, and 7 bases lay between the germline ends.

J is TRBJ2-1 and V is TRBV5-1, with 10 bases identical to TRBD1. Unmatched junction bases numbered 5, after V lost 0 bases and J lost 2 bases. This CDR3 has 17 amino acids. Per the germline V gene, CDR1 is SGHRS and CDR2 is YFSETQ. The CDR3 nucleotides are TGCGCCAGCAGCTTGGCCGGCGGACAGGGGGCCTACAATGAGCAGTTCTTC. It specifies CASSLAGGQGAYNEQFF. Using reference TRBV5-1 and TRBJ2-1 for the parts outside the CDR3, the full variable domain is KAGVTQTPRYLIKTRGQQVTLSCSPISGHRSVSWYQQTPGQGLQFLFEYFSETQRNKGNFPGRFSGRQFSNSRSEMNVSTLELGDSALYLCASSLAGGQGAYNEQFFGPGTRLTVL.

The chain uses TRBV7-6 and TRBJ2-6; D call uncertain. The CDR3 is made up of 16 amino acids. The germline gives CDR1 SGHVS, CDR2 FNYEAQ. V lost 5 bases to trimming and J lost 0 bases, with 11 bases between them. The CDR3 region has the DNA TGTGCCAGCAGCCGATGGGGAAACTCTGGGGCCAACGTCCTGACTTTC. It specifies CASSRWGNSGANVLTF.

The V and J genes are TRBV9 and TRBJ2-1; TRBD2 is a possible D gene (5 bases). Germline CDR1 reads SGDLS; CDR2 reads YYNGEE. The ends were cut back, 0 bases at V and 0 bases at J, with 7 bases in the middle. There are 15 residues in the CDR3. The CDR3 DNA follows: TGTGCCAGCAGCGTAGTGGGGAGCTCCTACAATGAGCAGTTCTTC. Its translation: CASSVVGSSYNEQFF.

The V gene is TRBV18, the J gene TRBJ1-1; D ambiguous. Germline V CDR1 and CDR2: KGHSH, LQKENI. The CDR3 is 15 residues long. V dropped 6 bases and J dropped 5 bases, with 19 bases sitting between them. The CDR3 here is CASSGPGGGGTEAFF. DNA for the CDR3: TGTGCCAGCTCTGGTCCCGGCGGCGGAGGGACTGAAGCTTTCTTT.